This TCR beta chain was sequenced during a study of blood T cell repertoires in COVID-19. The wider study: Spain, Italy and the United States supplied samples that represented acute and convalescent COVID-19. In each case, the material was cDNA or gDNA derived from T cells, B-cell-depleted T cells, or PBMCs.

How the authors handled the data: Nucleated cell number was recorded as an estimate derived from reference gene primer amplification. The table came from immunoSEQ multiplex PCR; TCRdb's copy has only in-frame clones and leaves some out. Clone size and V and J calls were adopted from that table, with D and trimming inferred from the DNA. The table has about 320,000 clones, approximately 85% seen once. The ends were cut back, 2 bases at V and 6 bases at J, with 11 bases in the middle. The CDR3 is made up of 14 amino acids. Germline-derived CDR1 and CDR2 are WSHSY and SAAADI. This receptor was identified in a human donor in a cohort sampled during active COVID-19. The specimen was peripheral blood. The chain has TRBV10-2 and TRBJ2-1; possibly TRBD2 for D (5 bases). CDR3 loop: CASSETLASNEQFF. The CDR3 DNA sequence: TGCGCCAGCAGTGAGACGTTAGCGAGCAATGAGCAGTTCTTC.